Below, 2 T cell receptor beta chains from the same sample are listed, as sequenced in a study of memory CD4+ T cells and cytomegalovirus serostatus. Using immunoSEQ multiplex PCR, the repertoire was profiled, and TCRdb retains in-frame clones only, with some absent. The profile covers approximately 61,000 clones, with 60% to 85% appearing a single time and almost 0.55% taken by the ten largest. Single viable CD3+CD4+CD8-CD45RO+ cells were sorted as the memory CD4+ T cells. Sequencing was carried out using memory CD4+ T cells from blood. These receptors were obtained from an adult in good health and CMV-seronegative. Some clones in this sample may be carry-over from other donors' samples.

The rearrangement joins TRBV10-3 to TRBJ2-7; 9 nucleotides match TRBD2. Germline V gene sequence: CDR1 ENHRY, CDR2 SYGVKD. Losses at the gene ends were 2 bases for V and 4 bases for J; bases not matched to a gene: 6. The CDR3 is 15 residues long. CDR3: CAISETGLAVYEQYF. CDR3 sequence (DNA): TGTGCCATCAGTGAGACGGGACTAGCCGTTTACGAGCAGTACTTC.

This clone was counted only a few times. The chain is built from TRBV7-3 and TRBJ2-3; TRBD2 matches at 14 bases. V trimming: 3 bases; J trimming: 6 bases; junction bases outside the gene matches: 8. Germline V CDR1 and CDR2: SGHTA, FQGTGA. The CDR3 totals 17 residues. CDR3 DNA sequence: TGTGCCAGCAGCTTCCTCCCGACTAGCGGGAGGGCCGATACGCAGTATTTT. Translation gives CASSFLPTSGRADTQYF.